Listed below are T cell receptor beta chains from one sample, sequenced in a study of OX40 agonist ivuxolimab in advanced cancers. Assay used: immunoSEQ multiplex PCR; TCRdb lists only in-frame clones, some missing. The data hold approximately 160,000 clones, with 94% observed a single time. Source: CD4+ or CD8+ T cells sorted from blood, taken in a trial of the OX40 agonist ivuxolimab. These receptors all stem from an adult with an advanced solid tumor such as melanoma, head and neck, liver or kidney cancer. Both conserved end residues are part of each CDR3. D genes are given only for firm matches. Only some rows state a clone size, as once, few, many or a class for expanded clones.

. | TRBJ2-1 | . | TRBV9 | TGTGCCAGCAGCGTAGGTGTAAATGAGCAGTTCTTC | CASSVGVNEQFF
. | TRBJ2-7 | TRBD1 | TRBV6-6 | TGTGCCAGCAGTCGACAGGGGGTCGGCTACGAGCAGTACTTC | CASSRQGVGYEQYF
once | TRBJ2-5 | . | TRBV15 | TGTGCCACCAGCAGAGATCTTGGCCCTATTGAGACCCAGTACTTC | CATSRDLGPIETQYF
. | TRBJ1-4 | TRBD1 | TRBV28 | TGTGCCAGCAGTTTTGGAGGGGGCGGTGAAAAACTGTTTTTT | CASSFGGGGEKLFF
few | TRBJ1-2 | TRBD1 | TRBV7-9 | TGTGCCAGCAGCCCGGGACAGCCCTATGGCTACACCTTC | CASSPGQPYGYTF
. | TRBJ2-6 | . | TRBV6-6 | TGTGCCAGCAGTCGCCAGGGCCCCTCTGGGGCCAACGTCCTGACTTTC | CASSRQGPSGANVLTF
. | TRBJ2-1 | TRBD1 | TRBV5-1 | TGCGCCAGCAGCTTGGGGGTGACAGGGGTTTACAATGAGCAGTTCTTC | CASSLGVTGVYNEQFF
few | TRBJ1-1 | . | TRBV5-1 | TGCGCCAGCAGCTTGGCCCAGGAGGGTGCTGAAGCTTTCTTT | CASSLAQEGAEAFF
. | TRBJ1-6 | . | TRBV30 | TGTGCCTGGATCGATAGGCCCCCGGGGGACTTT | CAWIDRPPGDF
few | TRBJ1-6 | . | TRBV6-5 | TGTGCCAGCAGTTACGACCGACTCCGTAATTCACCCCTCCACTTT | CASSYDRLRNSPLHF
once | TRBJ2-7 | TRBD1 | TRBV6-5 | TGTGCCAGCAGGCAGGACAGGGCTCCCTACGAGCAGTACTTC | CASRQDRAPYEQYF
. | TRBJ1-5 | . | TRBV2 | TGTGCCAGCAAGAAGAGGACAGAGGGTAATCAGCCCCAGCATTTT | CASKKRTEGNQPQHF
. | TRBJ1-5 | . | TRBV27 | TGTGCCAGCGTTCCTAGGACACAAGCTTATAGCAATCAGCCCCAGCATTTT | CASVPRTQAYSNQPQHF
. | TRBJ2-1 | TRBD2 | TRBV7-2 | TGTGCCAGCAGCTGGCCGGGACTAGCGGCTTACAATGAGCAGTTCTTC | CASSWPGLAAYNEQFF
. | TRBJ2-1 | . | TRBV7-2 | TGTGCCAGCAGCTTAGGGCTAGCTTCCTACAATGAGCAGTTCTTC | CASSLGLASYNEQFF
. | TRBJ1-1 | . | TRBV7-9 | TGTGCCAGCAGCTTATTTCCGGGTTCTGACACTGAAGCTTTCTTT | CASSLFPGSDTEAFF
. | TRBJ2-1 | . | TRBV15 | TGTGCCACCAGCAGCCTAAGCCCAGACAATGAGCAGTTCTTC | CATSSLSPDNEQFF
. | TRBJ2-6 | . | TRBV27 | TGTGCCAGCAGTTTAGGAGACAACTCTGGGGCCAACGTCCTGACTTTC | CASSLGDNSGANVLTF
. | TRBJ1-6 | TRBD1 | TRBV25-1 | TGTGCCAGCAGTGAATGGGACAGGGGTAATTCACCCCTCCACTTT | CASSEWDRGNSPLHF
. | TRBJ1-1 | . | TRBV4-2 | TGTGCCAGCAGCCAAGATGGAGGCGGGGAAGTTGAAGCTTTCTTT | CASSQDGGGEVEAFF
. | TRBJ2-5 | TRBD1 | TRBV7-3 | TGTGCCAGCAGCTTAAATTCCGGACAGGTCCAAGAGACCCAGTACTTC | CASSLNSGQVQETQYF
. | TRBJ1-2 | TRBD1 | TRBV6-5 | TGTGCCAGCAGTAGGGACAGGGACGACTATGGCTACACCTTC | CASSRDRDDYGYTF
once | TRBJ2-5 | . | TRBV25-1 | TGTGCCAGCAGTGAGCTTCCTTTCTATGCGGAGACCCAGTACTTC | CASSELPFYAETQYF
. | TRBJ2-1 | . | TRBV10-3 | TGTGCCATCAGTGCCGGCAGGGGGGCTTACAATGAGCAGTTCTTC | CAISAGRGAYNEQFF
. | TRBJ2-4 | . | TRBV30 | TGTGCCTGGACGCCAGCCAAAAACATTCAGTACTTC | CAWTPAKNIQYF
few | TRBJ2-5 | . | TRBV18 | TGTGCCAGCTCACCACGTGCGCGGGTGGAAGAGACCCAGTACTTC | CASSPRARVEETQYF
. | TRBJ2-7 | . | TRBV7-9 | TGTGCCAGCAGCCTAAACTCGGGACCTTACGAGCAGTACTTC | CASSLNSGPYEQYF
. | TRBJ2-7 | . | TRBV5-4 | TGTGCCAGCAGCTTGGTTGACAGATACGAGCAGTACTTC | CASSLVDRYEQYF
. | TRBJ2-7 | TRBD2 | TRBV18 | TGTGCCAGCTCAAACACCGAGCGGGAGCGCGAGCAGTACTTC | CASSNTEREREQYF
. | TRBJ2-4 | . | TRBV4-3 | TGCGCCAGCAGCCAAGGTTATAAGGTCACTCGGGCCAAAAACATTCAGTACTTC | CASSQGYKVTRAKNIQYF
once | TRBJ1-1 | . | TRBV6-5 | TGTGCCAGCAGTGAAGCGCTGAATGCTTTCTTT | CASSEALNAFF
. | TRBJ2-1 | . | TRBV2 | TGTGCCAGCAGTGAGGGGCAGAGTACCAATGAGCAGTTCTTC | CASSEGQSTNEQFF
. | TRBJ2-5 | TRBD2 | TRBV5-1 | TGCGCCAGCAGCCCCGCCAGCGGGGTCGAAGAGACCCAGTACTTC | CASSPASGVEETQYF
. | TRBJ2-7 | . | TRBV28 | TGTGCCAGCAGTTTAGTAGTAAAGTCCTACGAGCAGTACTTC | CASSLVVKSYEQYF
. | TRBJ1-2 | TRBD1 | TRBV28 | TGTGCCAGCAGCTGGACAGGGGGTCGGGGCTACACCTTC | CASSWTGGRGYTF
. | TRBJ1-5 | . | TRBV7-8 | TGTGCCAGCAGCTTAAGCAGGAGTAGCAATCAGCCCCAGCATTTT | CASSLSRSSNQPQHF
once | TRBJ1-2 | . | TRBV30 | TGTGCCTGGAGCGACCAGGGGATCTCTAACTATGGCTACACCTTC | CAWSDQGISNYGYTF
once | TRBJ2-1 | TRBD2 | TRBV29-1 | TGCAGCGCCTTGAAACTAGCGGGAGTTTTCTATGAGCAGTTCTTC | CSALKLAGVFYEQFF
. | TRBJ2-7 | TRBD1 | TRBV9 | TGTGCCAGCAGCCCACAAGGGGGCGCGCCCTACGAGCAGTACTTC | CASSPQGGAPYEQYF
once | TRBJ2-3 | TRBD1 | TRBV7-2 | TGTGCCAGCAGCAATCTGGCAGGGGGTTTCGCGCGAGATACGCAGTATTTT | CASSNLAGGFARDTQYF
. | TRBJ2-7 | TRBD2 | TRBV18 | TGTGCCAGCTCACAGGGACTAGCGGGGCCCTACGAGCAGTACTTC | CASSQGLAGPYEQYF
. | TRBJ1-1 | . | TRBV5-1 | TGCGCCAGCAGCTCACCGACAGATTTGAACACTGAAGCTTTCTTT | CASSSPTDLNTEAFF
. | TRBJ2-2 | . | TRBV4-1 | TGCGCCAGCGTCAGCTTCACCGGGGAGCTGTTTTTT | CASVSFTGELFF
. | TRBJ2-1 | TRBD1 | TRBV7-6 | TGTGCCAGCAGCCGAGGGGACAGAGACAATGAGCAGTTCTTC | CASSRGDRDNEQFF
. | TRBJ2-5 | TRBD1 | TRBV28 | TGTGCCAGCACCCTGGGACAGCAAGAGACCCAGTACTTC | CASTLGQQETQYF
. | TRBJ2-7 | TRBD1 | TRBV28 | TGTGCCAGCAGCCGCCACCCCGGGACAGGGGGTCACGAGCAGTACTTC | CASSRHPGTGGHEQYF
. | TRBJ2-1 | TRBD1 | TRBV10-2 | TGCGCCAGCAACAAACCGGGGACAGGGAGGAATGAGCAGTTCTTC | CASNKPGTGRNEQFF
once | TRBJ2-5 | . | TRBV6-6 | TGTGCCAGCGGGTACCGGGAGACCCAGTACTTC | CASGYRETQYF
once | TRBJ2-7 | TRBD2 | TRBV6-1 | TGTGCCAGCAGTGAAGGGACTAGCGGGGGCTACGAGCAGTACTTC | CASSEGTSGGYEQYF
few | TRBJ2-7 | TRBD1 | TRBV6-5 | TGTGCCAGCAGCCGACAGGGGGACTACGAGCAGTACTTC | CASSRQGDYEQYF
. | TRBJ1-2 | . | TRBV4-3 | TGCGCCAGCAGCCAAGAGGCTGGCTATGGCTACACCTTC | CASSQEAGYGYTF
. | TRBJ2-3 | TRBD2 | TRBV10-2 | TGCGCCAGCAGTGTAAGGGCGGGGGGGTCTAGCACAGATACGCAGTATTTT | CASSVRAGGSSTDTQYF
. | TRBJ2-6 | . | TRBV15 | TGTGCCACCAGCAGAGATGCACGTTGGAGCTCTGGGGCCAACGTCCTGACTTTC | CATSRDARWSSGANVLTF